Sequencing of this TCR beta chain was carried out in a study of vaccination effects on CD4 cells after COVID-19. With regard to this clone: The target antigen is unknown.

Study-wide points: There was only 1 of 255 vaccine-induced clones in healthy vaccinees that cross-reacted with common cold coronaviruses.

Using immunoSEQ multiplex PCR, the repertoire was profiled, and TCRdb retains in-frame clones only, with some absent. Of 74,000 or so clones in the sample, 80% were seen once. Sequencing was preceded by expansion of antigen-specific CD4+ T cells with viral peptide pools in the ViraFEST assay. Cells that had been cultured for roughly eleven days were the source of isolated CD4+ T cells. None of the vaccinated had previously contracted SARS-CoV-2, and their nucleocapsid antibodies tested negative. Cultures received IL-2 medium that replaced half the medium on days 3 and 7. The V and J ends lost 2 bases and 3 bases respectively, with 15 bases between them. The CDR3 has 16 residues. Per germline, CDR1 SGHVS and CDR2 FNYEAQ.

The material sequenced was CD4+ T cells from PBMCs cultured with SARS-CoV-2 spike peptides, taken before COVID-19 vaccination. The TCR was taken from a human donor who received a COVID-19 vaccine. The gene calls are TRBV7-6 and TRBJ2-3; D unresolved. The CDR3 DNA sequence: TGTGCCAGCAGCTTAACCCCCCGCCCTACGACAGATACGCAGTATTTT. Its protein product is CASSLTPRPTTDTQYF.